These 6 T cell receptor beta chains came from one sample sequenced in a study of OX40 agonist ivuxolimab in advanced cancers. Generated by immunoSEQ multiplex PCR, the TCRdb table keeps only in-frame clones and is missing some. The sample records about 100,000 clones, around 93% being singletons. The sequencing used CD4+ or CD8+ T cells sorted from blood, collected in a trial of the OX40 agonist ivuxolimab. These receptors were obtained from an adult with an advanced solid tumor such as melanoma, head and neck, liver or kidney cancer.

The chain carries TRBV11-2 and TRBJ1-5; 7 positions match TRBD1. J was trimmed by 7 bases and V by 5 bases; bases with no gene match: 14. The CDR3 contains 16 residues. From germline, CDR1 is SGHAT and CDR2 FQNNGV. The DNA of the CDR3 is TGTGCCAGCAGCCCGCAGACAGGGTACTCCGGACAGCCCCAGCATTTT. Its translation is CASSPQTGYSGQPQHF.

The CDR3 sequence: CASSWQGTDTQYF. As DNA, the CDR3 is TGTGCCAGCAGCTGGCAGGGAACAGATACGCAGTATTTT. The V and J genes are TRBV11-3 and TRBJ2-3; tentatively, D is TRBD1 (5 bases). V was clipped by 4 bases and J by 3 bases, with 8 bases between them. Germline CDR1 SGHNT, CDR2 YENEEA. The CDR3 spans 13 residues.

The chain is built from TRBV9 and TRBJ2-7; no clear D. Germline V lookup: CDR1 SGDLS, CDR2 YYNGEE. Trimming pared 5 bases from V and 3 bases from J, leaving 12 bases between. CDR3 size: 13 residues. CDR3 residues: CASRATAFYEQYF. The CDR3 nucleotides read TGTGCCAGCAGGGCTACGGCGTTCTACGAGCAGTACTTC.

The chain combines TRBV19 with TRBJ2-7; no clear D. Per germline, CDR1 LNHDA and CDR2 SQIVND (reference sequence). V lost 0 bases to trimming and J lost 8 bases, with 11 bases between them. The CDR3 is made up of 13 amino acids. CDR3 sequence (DNA): TGTGCCAGTAGTATAGATCGTGGAGACCAGCAGTACTTC. It translates to CASSIDRGDQQYF.

Written as DNA, the CDR3 is TGCAGCGTTGAAGGTAGGGGGAACGAGCAGTACTTC. It codes for CSVEGRGNEQYF. The chain has TRBV29-1 and TRBJ2-7; maybe TRBD1 (6 bases). Trimming took 1 base from V and 5 from J, leaving 9 bases between them. This CDR3 spans 12 amino acids. Germline CDR1 is SQVTM and CDR2 is ANQGSEA.

The chain combines TRBV2 with TRBJ1-3, with unresolved D. The length of the CDR3 is 13 residues. The ends were cut back, 9 bases at V and 1 base at J, with 10 bases in the middle. In germline, CDR1 is SNHLY, CDR2 FYNNEI. CDR3 DNA sequence: TGTGCCAGGAACACGGGGTCTGGAAACACCATATATTTT. Residues: CARNTGSGNTIYF.